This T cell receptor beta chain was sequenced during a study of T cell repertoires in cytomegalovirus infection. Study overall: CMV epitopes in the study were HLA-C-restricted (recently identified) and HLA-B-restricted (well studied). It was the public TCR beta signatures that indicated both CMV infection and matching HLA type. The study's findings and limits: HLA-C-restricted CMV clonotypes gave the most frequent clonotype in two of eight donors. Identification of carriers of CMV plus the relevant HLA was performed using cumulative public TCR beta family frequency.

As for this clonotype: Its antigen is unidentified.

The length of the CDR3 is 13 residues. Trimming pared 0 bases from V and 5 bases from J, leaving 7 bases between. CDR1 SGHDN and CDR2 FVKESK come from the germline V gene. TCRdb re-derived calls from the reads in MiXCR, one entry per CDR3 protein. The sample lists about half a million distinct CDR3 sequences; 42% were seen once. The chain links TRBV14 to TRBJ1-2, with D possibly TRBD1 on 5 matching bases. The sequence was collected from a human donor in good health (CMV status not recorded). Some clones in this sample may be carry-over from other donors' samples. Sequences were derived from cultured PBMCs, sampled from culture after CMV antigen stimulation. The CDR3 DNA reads TGTGCCAGCAGCCAAGAATGGGGGTATGGCTACACCTTC. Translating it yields CASSQEWGYGYTF.